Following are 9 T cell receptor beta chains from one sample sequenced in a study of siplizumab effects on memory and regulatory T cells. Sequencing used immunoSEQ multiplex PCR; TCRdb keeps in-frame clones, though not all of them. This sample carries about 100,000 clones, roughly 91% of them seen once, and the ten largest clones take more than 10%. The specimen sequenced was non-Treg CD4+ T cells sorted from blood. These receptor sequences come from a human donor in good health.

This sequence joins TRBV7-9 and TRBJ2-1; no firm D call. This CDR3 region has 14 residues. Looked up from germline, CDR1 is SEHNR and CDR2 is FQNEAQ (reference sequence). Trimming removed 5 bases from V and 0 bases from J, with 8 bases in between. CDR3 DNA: TGTGCCAGCAGCCCCTTTATCTCCTACAATGAGCAGTTCTTC. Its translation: CASSPFISYNEQFF.

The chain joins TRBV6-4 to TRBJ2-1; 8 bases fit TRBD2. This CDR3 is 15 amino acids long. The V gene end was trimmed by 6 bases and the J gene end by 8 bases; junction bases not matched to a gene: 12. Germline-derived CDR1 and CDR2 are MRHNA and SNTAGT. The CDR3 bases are TGTGCCAGCAGCGGGCAGGCGGGAGGTTTCGATGAGCAGTTCTTC. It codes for CASSGQAGGFDEQFF.

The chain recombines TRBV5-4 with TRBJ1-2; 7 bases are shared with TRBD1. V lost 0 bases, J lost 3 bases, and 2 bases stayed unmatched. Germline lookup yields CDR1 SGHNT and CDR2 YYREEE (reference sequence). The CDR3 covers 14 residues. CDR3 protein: CASSLGRGDYGYTF. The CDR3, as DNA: TGTGCCAGCAGCTTGGGCAGGGGGGACTATGGCTACACCTTC.

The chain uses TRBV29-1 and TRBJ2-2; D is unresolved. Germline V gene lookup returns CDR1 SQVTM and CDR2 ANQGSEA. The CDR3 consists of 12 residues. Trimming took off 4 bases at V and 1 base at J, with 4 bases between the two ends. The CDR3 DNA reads TGCAGCGTTGGTCGGAACACCGGGGAGCTGTTTTTT. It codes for CSVGRNTGELFF.

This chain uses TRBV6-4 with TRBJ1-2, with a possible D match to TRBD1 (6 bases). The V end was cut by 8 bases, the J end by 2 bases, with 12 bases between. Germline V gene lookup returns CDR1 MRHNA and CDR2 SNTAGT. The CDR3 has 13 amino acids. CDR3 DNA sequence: TGTGCCAGCCGGCCCACAGGGAACTATGGCTACACCTTC. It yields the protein CASRPTGNYGYTF.

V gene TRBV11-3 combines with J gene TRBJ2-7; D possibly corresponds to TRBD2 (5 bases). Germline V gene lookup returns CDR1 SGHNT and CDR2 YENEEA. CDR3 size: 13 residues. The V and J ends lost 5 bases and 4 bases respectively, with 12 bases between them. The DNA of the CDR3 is TGTGCCAGCAGCCTCGAGGGCAGGTACGAGCAGTACTTC. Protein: CASSLEGRYEQYF.

CDR3 coding DNA: TGCAGCGTTCGGCAGGGGAGCTACGAGCAGTACTTC. Protein: CSVRQGSYEQYF. The V and J genes are TRBV29-1 and TRBJ2-7, with a tentative D call TRBD1 (6 bases). Germline V gene lookup returns CDR1 SQVTM and CDR2 ANQGSEA. Trimming took off 5 bases at V and 3 bases at J, with 11 bases between the two ends. This CDR3 is built from 12 residues.

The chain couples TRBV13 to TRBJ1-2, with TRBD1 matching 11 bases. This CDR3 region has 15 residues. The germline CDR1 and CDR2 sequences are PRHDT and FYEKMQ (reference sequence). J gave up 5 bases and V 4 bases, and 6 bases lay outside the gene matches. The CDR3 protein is CASSSRTGGVYGYTF. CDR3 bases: TGTGCCAGCAGCTCCCGGACAGGGGGCGTTTATGGCTACACCTTC.

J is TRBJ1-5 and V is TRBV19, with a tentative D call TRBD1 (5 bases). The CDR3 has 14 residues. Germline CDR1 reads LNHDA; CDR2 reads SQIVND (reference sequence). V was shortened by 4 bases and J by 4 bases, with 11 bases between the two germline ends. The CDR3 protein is CASSNQGWNQPQHF. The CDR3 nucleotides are TGTGCCAGTAGTAACCAGGGATGGAATCAGCCCCAGCATTTT.